This TCR beta chain was sequenced in a study of cytomegalovirus exposure and HLA in healthy donors. Overall study findings and caveats: TCR beta chain V- and J-gene trimming was linked, in a later analysis, to a missense variant in DCLRE1C.

From germline, CDR1 is SGHTA and CDR2 FQGNSA. The CDR3 loop spans 15 amino acids. Losses at the gene ends were 5 bases for V and 3 bases for J; bases not matched to a gene: 6. Vbeta (60) and Jbeta (13) primers were used in the PCR. Produced via immunoSEQ multiplex PCR; TCRdb's table is partial and in-frame only. The table lists 150,000 to 160,000 clones, 74% of them singletons. This clone came up a few times. The antigen is unknown. The source is a man aged 25-45 years in good health and CMV-seronegative. The chain links TRBV7-2 to TRBJ1-2, with TRBD1 matching over 10 bases. Input material: PBMCs. The CDR3 DNA reads TGTGCCAGCAGCCAACGACAGGGGGCAGACTATGGCTACACCTTC. Translation: CASSQRQGADYGYTF.